Listed below are T cell receptor beta chains from one sample, sequenced in a study of OX40 agonist ivuxolimab in advanced cancers. Generated by immunoSEQ multiplex PCR, the TCRdb table keeps only in-frame clones and is missing some. Among 70,000 to 95,000 clones, about 95% were seen once, and the ten largest hold over 8.5%. The source material was CD4+ or CD8+ T cells sorted from blood, sampled in a trial of the OX40 agonist ivuxolimab. These receptors came from an adult with an advanced solid tumor such as melanoma, head and neck, liver or kidney cancer. Each CDR3 is given with its conserved first and last residue. The order of the fields is J gene, clone size, V gene, D gene, CDR3 length, CDR3 protein, CDR3 DNA. D genes are given only for firm matches. Only some rows state a clone size, as once, few, many or a class for expanded clones.

j_call: TRBJ2-6
clone_size: -
v_call: TRBV5-1
d_call: TRBD1
cdr3_length: 20
cdr3_aa: CASSLEGQGLGLSGANVLTF
cdr3_nt: TGCGCCAGCAGCTTGGAGGGACAGGGTTTGGGTTTATCTGGGGCCAACGTCCTGACTTTC

j_call: TRBJ2-7
clone_size: -
v_call: TRBV7-2
d_call: TRBD2
cdr3_length: 17
cdr3_aa: CASSFRDWTSGYYEQYF
cdr3_nt: TGTGCCAGCAGTTTCCGAGATTGGACTAGCGGTTACTACGAGCAGTACTTC

j_call: TRBJ2-7
clone_size: once
v_call: TRBV11-2
d_call: -
cdr3_length: 13
cdr3_aa: CASSLVGGSEQYF
cdr3_nt: TGTGCCAGCAGCTTAGTTGGGGGTTCCGAGCAGTACTTC

j_call: TRBJ2-1
clone_size: -
v_call: TRBV7-9
d_call: TRBD2
cdr3_length: 16
cdr3_aa: CASSPFLAGGLDEQFF
cdr3_nt: TGTGCCAGCAGCCCGTTTTTAGCGGGGGGGTTGGATGAGCAGTTCTTC

j_call: TRBJ1-5
clone_size: few
v_call: TRBV2
d_call: -
cdr3_length: 14
cdr3_aa: CASSGRPSNQPQHF
cdr3_nt: TGTGCCAGCAGTGGCAGGCCTAGCAATCAGCCCCAGCATTTT

j_call: TRBJ2-2
clone_size: -
v_call: TRBV7-9
d_call: -
cdr3_length: 15
cdr3_aa: CASSLASGATGELFF
cdr3_nt: TGTGCCAGCAGCTTAGCTAGCGGAGCCACCGGGGAGCTGTTTTTT

j_call: TRBJ1-1
clone_size: -
v_call: TRBV19
d_call: TRBD1
cdr3_length: 14
cdr3_aa: CASSLQGRGTEAFF
cdr3_nt: TGTGCCAGTAGTCTACAGGGGCGAGGGACTGAAGCTTTCTTT

j_call: TRBJ2-2
clone_size: -
v_call: TRBV5-4
d_call: TRBD2
cdr3_length: 16
cdr3_aa: CASSLTGLAVTGELFF
cdr3_nt: TGTGCCAGCAGCTTGACCGGGCTAGCGGTAACCGGGGAGCTGTTTTTT

j_call: TRBJ1-2
clone_size: -
v_call: TRBV5-6
d_call: -
cdr3_length: 12
cdr3_aa: CASSLNAPGYTF
cdr3_nt: TGTGCCAGCAGCTTGAACGCCCCGGGCTACACCTTC

j_call: TRBJ2-2
clone_size: -
v_call: TRBV7-2
d_call: -
cdr3_length: 14
cdr3_aa: CASSLGTSTGELFF
cdr3_nt: TGTGCCAGCAGCTTAGGCACCTCCACCGGGGAGCTGTTTTTT

j_call: TRBJ2-3
clone_size: -
v_call: TRBV27
d_call: TRBD2
cdr3_length: 15
cdr3_aa: CASSLLAGRADTQYF
cdr3_nt: TGTGCCAGCAGTTTATTAGCGGGGCGGGCAGATACGCAGTATTTT

j_call: TRBJ1-1
clone_size: -
v_call: TRBV9
d_call: -
cdr3_length: 13
cdr3_aa: CASSVMTGDEAFF
cdr3_nt: TGTGCCAGCAGCGTAATGACGGGGGATGAAGCTTTCTTT

j_call: TRBJ2-5
clone_size: -
v_call: TRBV5-4
d_call: -
cdr3_length: 13
cdr3_aa: CASRMGGQETQYF
cdr3_nt: TGTGCCAGCAGGATGGGCGGGCAAGAGACCCAGTACTTC

j_call: TRBJ2-5
clone_size: once
v_call: TRBV7-9
d_call: TRBD2
cdr3_length: 15
cdr3_aa: CASSLGGSGVETQYF
cdr3_nt: TGTGCCAGCAGCTTAGGGGGGAGCGGGGTCGAGACCCAGTACTTC

j_call: TRBJ2-3
clone_size: -
v_call: TRBV28
d_call: TRBD2
cdr3_length: 17
cdr3_aa: CASSFPFERGSTDTQYF
cdr3_nt: TGTGCCAGCAGTTTCCCTTTTGAGCGGGGTTCCACAGATACGCAGTATTTT

j_call: TRBJ2-7
clone_size: -
v_call: TRBV7-8
d_call: TRBD2
cdr3_length: 15
cdr3_aa: CASSWTSGRAYEQYF
cdr3_nt: TGTGCCAGCAGCTGGACTAGCGGGAGGGCCTACGAGCAGTACTTC

j_call: TRBJ1-2
clone_size: -
v_call: TRBV10-3
d_call: TRBD1
cdr3_length: 15
cdr3_aa: CAIKDRARDNYGYTF
cdr3_nt: TGTGCCATCAAGGACAGGGCACGGGATAACTATGGCTACACCTTC

j_call: TRBJ2-2
clone_size: -
v_call: TRBV9
d_call: -
cdr3_length: 13
cdr3_aa: CASSSAGSGELFF
cdr3_nt: TGTGCCAGCAGCTCCGCAGGGAGCGGGGAGCTGTTTTTT

j_call: TRBJ2-5
clone_size: -
v_call: TRBV18
d_call: TRBD2
cdr3_length: 14
cdr3_aa: CASSEGLALRTQYF
cdr3_nt: TGTGCCAGCTCGGAGGGACTAGCCCTAAGGACCCAGTACTTC

j_call: TRBJ1-1
clone_size: -
v_call: TRBV19
d_call: -
cdr3_length: 15
cdr3_aa: CASSIFGKSDTEAFF
cdr3_nt: TGTGCCAGTAGTATTTTCGGGAAGTCGGACACTGAAGCTTTCTTT

j_call: TRBJ1-1
clone_size: -
v_call: TRBV6-5
d_call: -
cdr3_length: 15
cdr3_aa: CASRDEANLNTEAFF
cdr3_nt: TGTGCCAGCAGAGACGAGGCCAATTTGAACACTGAAGCTTTCTTT

j_call: TRBJ1-1
clone_size: -
v_call: TRBV9
d_call: -
cdr3_length: 19
cdr3_aa: CASSPGDPGHQMGYTEAFF
cdr3_nt: TGTGCCAGCAGCCCCGGGGACCCGGGACACCAAATGGGGTACACTGAAGCTTTCTTT

j_call: TRBJ2-1
clone_size: -
v_call: TRBV19
d_call: -
cdr3_length: 15
cdr3_aa: CASSIGGDSYNEQFF
cdr3_nt: TGTGCCAGTAGTATAGGGGGGGACAGCTACAATGAGCAGTTCTTC

j_call: TRBJ1-2
clone_size: -
v_call: TRBV19
d_call: -
cdr3_length: 12
cdr3_aa: CASTPDNYGYTF
cdr3_nt: TGTGCCAGTACCCCAGATAACTATGGCTACACCTTC

j_call: TRBJ1-2
clone_size: -
v_call: TRBV6-5
d_call: -
cdr3_length: 12
cdr3_aa: CASSYGYYGYTF
cdr3_nt: TGTGCCAGCAGTTACGGGTACTATGGCTACACCTTC

j_call: TRBJ1-6
clone_size: -
v_call: TRBV5-1
d_call: -
cdr3_length: 15
cdr3_aa: CASSLAGTDNSPLHF
cdr3_nt: TGCGCCAGCAGCTTGGCCGGGACGGATAATTCACCCCTCCACTTT

j_call: TRBJ2-1
clone_size: once
v_call: TRBV27
d_call: -
cdr3_length: 14
cdr3_aa: CASSFWAGYNEQFF
cdr3_nt: TGTGCCAGCAGTTTTTGGGCCGGCTACAATGAGCAGTTCTTC

j_call: TRBJ1-1
clone_size: -
v_call: TRBV7-3
d_call: -
cdr3_length: 14
cdr3_aa: CASSLRQAGGEAFF
cdr3_nt: TGTGCCAGCAGCTTAAGACAAGCCGGTGGGGAAGCTTTCTTT

j_call: TRBJ2-7
clone_size: -
v_call: TRBV7-2
d_call: TRBD2
cdr3_length: 17
cdr3_aa: CASSLVPGGSGEYEQYF
cdr3_nt: TGTGCCAGCAGCTTAGTACCAGGTGGTAGCGGGGAGTACGAGCAGTACTTC

j_call: TRBJ1-4
clone_size: -
v_call: TRBV4-2
d_call: -
cdr3_length: 16
cdr3_aa: CASGPISTATNEKLFF
cdr3_nt: TGTGCCAGCGGACCGATTAGTACTGCAACTAATGAAAAACTGTTTTTT

j_call: TRBJ2-1
clone_size: -
v_call: TRBV11-2
d_call: -
cdr3_length: 15
cdr3_aa: CASSLDPTYYNEQFF
cdr3_nt: TGTGCCAGCAGCTTAGATCCGACCTATTACAATGAGCAGTTCTTC

j_call: TRBJ2-7
clone_size: -
v_call: TRBV7-9
d_call: TRBD2
cdr3_length: 16
cdr3_aa: CASSTFSGRLSYEQYF
cdr3_nt: TGTGCCAGCAGCACCTTTAGCGGGAGGCTATCCTACGAGCAGTACTTC

j_call: TRBJ1-1
clone_size: -
v_call: TRBV7-9
d_call: -
cdr3_length: 11
cdr3_aa: CASSLGIEAFF
cdr3_nt: TGTGCCAGCAGCTTAGGGATTGAAGCTTTCTTT

j_call: TRBJ2-1
clone_size: -
v_call: TRBV2
d_call: -
cdr3_length: 16
cdr3_aa: CASSAGFGTLNNEQFF
cdr3_nt: TGTGCCAGCAGCGCGGGCTTCGGGACCCTTAACAATGAGCAGTTCTTC

j_call: TRBJ2-7
clone_size: -
v_call: TRBV9
d_call: -
cdr3_length: 13
cdr3_aa: CASSVDPTYEQYF
cdr3_nt: TGTGCCAGCAGCGTAGACCCGACTTACGAGCAGTACTTC

j_call: TRBJ2-1
clone_size: -
v_call: TRBV7-3
d_call: -
cdr3_length: 14
cdr3_aa: CASSEGTLYNEQFF
cdr3_nt: TGTGCCAGCAGCGAGGGGACTCTCTACAATGAGCAGTTCTTC

j_call: TRBJ1-4
clone_size: -
v_call: TRBV28
d_call: TRBD1
cdr3_length: 15
cdr3_aa: CASSSWTGGNEKLFF
cdr3_nt: TGTGCCAGCAGTTCGTGGACAGGGGGTAATGAAAAACTGTTTTTT

j_call: TRBJ2-2
clone_size: -
v_call: TRBV27
d_call: -
cdr3_length: 15
cdr3_aa: CASSFRDQNTGELFF
cdr3_nt: TGTGCCAGCAGTTTCCGGGACCAAAACACCGGGGAGCTGTTTTTT

j_call: TRBJ2-7
clone_size: -
v_call: TRBV4-1
d_call: TRBD1
cdr3_length: 15
cdr3_aa: CASSQTQGAPYEQYF
cdr3_nt: TGCGCCAGCAGCCAAACTCAGGGGGCACCCTACGAGCAGTACTTC

j_call: TRBJ2-1
clone_size: -
v_call: TRBV11-2
d_call: TRBD2
cdr3_length: 15
cdr3_aa: CASSLLAGDYNEQFF
cdr3_nt: TGTGCCAGCAGCTTACTAGCGGGAGACTACAATGAGCAGTTCTTC

j_call: TRBJ2-7
clone_size: -
v_call: TRBV5-1
d_call: -
cdr3_length: 13
cdr3_aa: CASSDRQTYEQYF
cdr3_nt: TGCGCCAGCAGCGATCGGCAGACCTACGAGCAGTACTTC

j_call: TRBJ1-6
clone_size: -
v_call: TRBV4-1
d_call: TRBD1
cdr3_length: 15
cdr3_aa: CASSPGQELNSPLHF
cdr3_nt: TGCGCCAGCAGCCCCGGACAGGAATTAAATTCACCCCTCCACTTT

j_call: TRBJ1-4
clone_size: -
v_call: TRBV7-9
d_call: -
cdr3_length: 11
cdr3_aa: CASSGVGGLFF
cdr3_nt: TGTGCCAGCAGCGGTGTGGGTGGACTGTTTTTT